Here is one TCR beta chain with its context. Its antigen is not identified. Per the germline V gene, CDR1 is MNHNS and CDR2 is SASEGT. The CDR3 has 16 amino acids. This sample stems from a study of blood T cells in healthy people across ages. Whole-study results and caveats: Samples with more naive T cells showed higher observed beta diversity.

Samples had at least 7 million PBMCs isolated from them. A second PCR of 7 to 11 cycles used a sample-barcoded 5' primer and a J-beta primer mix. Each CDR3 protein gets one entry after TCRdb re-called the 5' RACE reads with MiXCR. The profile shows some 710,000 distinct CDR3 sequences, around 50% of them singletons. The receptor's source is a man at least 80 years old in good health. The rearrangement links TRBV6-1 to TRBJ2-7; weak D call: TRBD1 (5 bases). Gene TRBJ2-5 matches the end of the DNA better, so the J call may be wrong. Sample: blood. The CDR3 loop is CASSEAKGVVLWTQYF. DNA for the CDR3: TGTGCCAGCAGTGAAGCGAAAGGGGTTGTGTTATGGACCCAGTACTTC.